This T cell receptor (beta chain) is drawn from a study of blood T cell repertoires in COVID-19. Across the study: Sources were T cells, B-cell-depleted T cells, or PBMCs; the material itself was cDNA or gDNA.

This clone was counted only a few times. The method was immunoSEQ multiplex PCR; TCRdb's version includes in-frame clones alone and lacks a portion of them. The sample includes about 50,000 clones, roughly nine tenths of them seen just once. The V gene's germline CDR1 is MNHEY and CDR2 SVGEGT. CDR3 length: 17 amino acids. The V segment lost 5 bases and the J segment 0 bases; nucleotides outside the gene matches: 10. The sequence came from a human donor in a cohort sampled during active COVID-19. The sequenced sample consisted of peripheral blood. The rearrangement links TRBV6-2 or TRBV6-3 to TRBJ1-5; 7 bases line up with TRBD1. CDR3 coding DNA: TGTGCCAGCAGTACCCAGACAGGGCCCTATAGCAATCAGCCCCAGCATTTT. Translated, it gives CASSTQTGPYSNQPQHF.